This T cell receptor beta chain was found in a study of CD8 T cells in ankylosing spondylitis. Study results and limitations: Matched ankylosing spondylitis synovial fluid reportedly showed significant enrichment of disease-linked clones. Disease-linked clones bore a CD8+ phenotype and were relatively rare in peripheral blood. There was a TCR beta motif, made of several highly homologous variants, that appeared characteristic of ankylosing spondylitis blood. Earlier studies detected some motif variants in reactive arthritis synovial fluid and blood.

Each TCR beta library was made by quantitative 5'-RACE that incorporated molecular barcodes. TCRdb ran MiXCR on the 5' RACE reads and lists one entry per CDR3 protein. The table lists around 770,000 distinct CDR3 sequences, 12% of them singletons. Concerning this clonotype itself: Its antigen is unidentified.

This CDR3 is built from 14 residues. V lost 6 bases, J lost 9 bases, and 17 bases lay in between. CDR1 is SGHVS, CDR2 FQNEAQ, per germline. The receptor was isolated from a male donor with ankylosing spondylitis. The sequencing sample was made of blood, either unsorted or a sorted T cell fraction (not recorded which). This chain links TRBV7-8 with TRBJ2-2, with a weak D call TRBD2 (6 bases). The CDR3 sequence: CASSPTRFGRELFF. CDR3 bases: TGTGCCAGCAGTCCGACTAGGTTCGGCCGGGAGCTGTTTTTT.